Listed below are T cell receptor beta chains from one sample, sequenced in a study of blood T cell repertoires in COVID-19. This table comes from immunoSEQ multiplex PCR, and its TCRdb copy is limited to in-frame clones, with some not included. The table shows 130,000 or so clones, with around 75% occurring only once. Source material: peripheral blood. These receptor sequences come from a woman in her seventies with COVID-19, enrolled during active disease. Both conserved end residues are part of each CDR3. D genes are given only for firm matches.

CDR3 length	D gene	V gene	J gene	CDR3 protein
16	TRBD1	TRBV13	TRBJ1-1	CASSFGTGGFSAEAFF
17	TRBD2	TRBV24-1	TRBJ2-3	CATSDRTSGDSTDTQYF
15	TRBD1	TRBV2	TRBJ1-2	CASSPRTGSNYGYTF
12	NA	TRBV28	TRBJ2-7	CASSFAGYEQYF
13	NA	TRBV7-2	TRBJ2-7	CASSLALEYEQYF
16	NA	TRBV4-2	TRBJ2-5	CASSQRDGQLQETQYF
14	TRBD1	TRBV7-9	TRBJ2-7	CASSPGGAFHEQYF
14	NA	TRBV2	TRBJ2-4	CASSENRNLNIQYF
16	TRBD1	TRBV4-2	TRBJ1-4	CASSLQPGQSNEKLFF
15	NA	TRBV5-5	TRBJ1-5	CASTSEAGANQPQHF
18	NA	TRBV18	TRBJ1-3	CASSPSRVTEGAGNTIYF
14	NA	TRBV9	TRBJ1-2	CASRAGAEHYGYTF
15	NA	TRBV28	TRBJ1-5	CASSPLEDRGQPQHF
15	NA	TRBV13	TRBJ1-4	CASSLGARVGEKLFF